This TCR beta chain originates from a study of blood T cells in healthy people across ages. In regard to this clonotype: One end of the junction is discordant with germline, which a read error may explain.

The CDR3 covers 15 residues. CDR1 is DFQATT and CDR2 is SNEGSKA in the germline V gene (reference sequence). Together with a sample-barcoded 5' primer, a J-beta primer mix was included in a second PCR lasting roughly 6 to 12 cycles. TCRdb itself ran the 5' RACE reads through MiXCR, one entry per CDR3 protein. The sample includes just over 1 million distinct CDR3 sequences, over 35% of them seen just once. Material: blood. The rearrangement uses TRBV20-1 and TRBJ2-5; no definite D call. This TCR was sampled from a woman in her sixties or seventies in good health. For the CDR3, the DNA is TGCAGTGCTAGAGACTCACAGCATATCCAAGAGGCCCAGTACTTC. Translating gives CSARDSQHIQEAQYF.